The subject of this entry is one TCR beta chain. Its antigen remains unidentified. This entry is derived from a study of regulatory T cells. The CDR3 loop spans 15 amino acids. V was clipped by 1 base and J by 6 bases; unmatched bases: 6. Germline V gives CDR1 SGHVS, CDR2 FQNEAQ. Primers: 52 TRBV forward and 13 TRBJ reverse. This table comes from immunoSEQ multiplex PCR, and its TCRdb copy is limited to in-frame clones, with some not included. The table has over 20,000 clones, more than 70% seen once; the top ten hold about 1.3%. Overall study results and limits: In CD3G-deficient patients, conventional CD4+ T cells were enriched for hydrophobic CDR3 residues at positions 6 and 7.

This TCR was recovered from a child younger than 18 with CD3G deficiency. The sample was conventional CD4+ T cells sorted from blood. The V and J genes are TRBV7-8 and TRBJ2-7, with TRBD1 matching over 10 bases. Here the CDR3 reads CASSLVGTGVSEQYF. CDR3 in DNA: TGTGCCAGCAGCTTAGTAGGGACAGGGGTGAGCGAGCAGTACTTC. The whole variable domain, remainder taken from reference TRBV7-8 and TRBJ2-7, is GAGVSQSPRYKVAKRGQDVALRCDPISGHVSLFWYQQALGQGPEFLTYFQNEAQLDKSGLPSDRFFAERPEGSVSTLKIQRTQQEDSAVYLCASSLVGTGVSEQYFGPGTRLTVT.